This TCR beta chain comes out of a study of blood T cell repertoires in COVID-19. Study summary: Samples of COVID-19 (acute and convalescent) were obtained from the United States, Italy and Spain.

This clone was counted between two and nine times. The sample has other DNA sequences that encode this CDR3 too. Produced via immunoSEQ multiplex PCR; TCRdb's table is partial and in-frame only. In the table there are under 250,000 clones, about nine tenths of which are singletons. There are 13 residues in the CDR3. Unmatched junction bases numbered 1, after V lost 3 bases and J lost 2 bases. Germline assignment: CDR1 SGHRS and CDR2 YFSETQ. The rearrangement links TRBV5-1 to TRBJ1-2, with 7 bases that match TRBD1. Input material: peripheral blood. This TCR derives from a woman aged 40 to 49 with acute or convalescent COVID-19. CDR3 bases: TGCGCCAGCAGCTCGACAGGGAACTATGGCTACACCTTC. Its protein product is CASSSTGNYGYTF.